The 15 T cell receptor beta chains presented below share a single source sample, sequenced in a study of Ad26.COV2.S vaccination and SARS-CoV-2 variants. Method: immunoSEQ multiplex PCR; TCRdb's copy keeps in-frame clones and lacks some. The repertoire holds 180,000 or so clones, with 87% as singletons. The sample here was peripheral blood, taken after recovery from COVID-19. These receptors originate from a human donor who had recovered from COVID-19.

This clone occurred many times. CDR3 loop: CASSFPTGAYEQYF. CDR3 bases: TGTGCCAGCAGCTTTCCGACAGGGGCCTACGAGCAGTACTTC. V usage is TRBV5-6 and J usage is TRBJ2-7, with TRBD1 matching 8 bases. Germline CDR1 reads SGHDT; CDR2 reads YYEEEE. The CDR3 length is 14 residues. V lost 2 bases to trimming and J lost 2 bases; unmatched junction nucleotides: 3.

This chain connects TRBV20-1 to TRBJ1-2; possible D gene TRBD1, 5 bases. Germline CDR1 DFQATT, CDR2 SNEGSKA (reference sequence). CDR3 size: 9 residues. Deletions cut 7 bases from V and 5 bases from J, with 5 bases between. CDR3 in amino acids: CSGGYGYTF. The CDR3 DNA sequence: TGCAGTGGGGGGTATGGCTACACCTTC.

The CDR3 region is CASSLGQGRTGELFF. The CDR3 DNA reads TGTGCCAGCAGCTTGGGACAGGGGAGGACCGGGGAGCTGTTTTTT. This chain joins TRBV11-1 and TRBJ2-2; 10 bases are a match to TRBD1. V lost 3 bases and J lost 5; bases outside the gene matches: 3. CDR1 and CDR2 (germline): SGHAT, FQDESV (reference sequence). The length of the CDR3 is 15 residues.

The CDR3 here is CASSRSTYEQYF. The CDR3 coding sequence is TGTGCCAGCAGCCGGTCCACCTACGAGCAGTACTTC. The chain recombines TRBV14 with TRBJ2-7; no definite D call. The CDR3 contains 12 residues. Deletions cut 4 bases from V and 2 bases from J, with 6 bases between. Germline V CDR1 and CDR2: SGHDN, FVKESK.

This clone was seen more than once but under ten times. The chain links TRBV6-1 to TRBJ1-4, with a weak D call TRBD1 (6 bases). Germline values: CDR1 MNHNS, CDR2 SASEGT. The ends were cut back, 2 bases at V and 12 bases at J, with 13 bases in the middle. The CDR3 has 13 residues. The CDR3 here is CASSELNRAELFF. CDR3 DNA: TGTGCCAGCAGTGAATTGAACAGGGCGGAACTGTTTTTT.

This chain connects TRBV2 to TRBJ1-4; a possible D gene is TRBD1 (6 bases). This CDR3 spans 15 amino acids. The V end lost 6 bases, the J end lost 8 bases, and 19 bases lay between the germline ends. The germline V gene has CDR1 SNHLY and CDR2 FYNNEI. CDR3 residues: CASSYRSRGLEKLFF. CDR3 nucleotide sequence: TGTGCCAGCAGCTACAGATCCAGGGGATTGGAAAAACTGTTTTTT. Supplemented by reference TRBV2 and TRBJ1-4, the full variable domain reads EPEVTQTPSHQVTQMGQEVILRCVPISNHLYFYWYRQILGQKVEFLVSFYNNEISEKSEIFDDQFSVERPDGSNFTLKIRSTKLEDSAMYFCASSYRSRGLEKLFFGSGTQLSVL.

This sequence joins TRBV11-2 and TRBJ2-1; the match to TRBD2 covers 11 bases. Trimming cost V 5 bases and J 0 bases; bases outside gene matches: 3. The CDR3 consists of 16 residues. CDR1 and CDR2 (germline): SGHAT, FQNNGV. In DNA, the CDR3 is TGTGCCAGCAGCCTAACTAGCGGGAGCTCCTACAATGAGCAGTTCTTC. Residues: CASSLTSGSSYNEQFF.

J is TRBJ2-7 and V is TRBV27; perhaps TRBD1 as D (7 bases). CDR1 MNHEY and CDR2 SMNVEV come from the germline V gene (reference sequence). This CDR3 has 16 residues. Trimming removed 6 bases at V and 2 bases at J, with 20 bases between. The CDR3, as DNA: TGTGCCAGCAGCTCCCCCAGGCAGGGGGGAACCTACGAGCAGTACTTC. This translates into CASSSPRQGGTYEQYF.

This clone showed up just once. CDR3 loop: CASSPQGAVGYGYTF. The CDR3 DNA follows: TGTGCCAGCAGCCCACAGGGGGCGGTCGGCTATGGCTACACCTTC. The rearrangement uses TRBV9 and TRBJ1-2; TRBD1 aligns across 9 bases. V gave up 4 bases and J gave up 4 bases; unmatched junction bases: 8. The CDR3 has 15 residues. Germline V gene sequence: CDR1 SGDLS, CDR2 YYNGEE.

This rearrangement joins TRBV9 to TRBJ2-1; 12 bases line up with TRBD2. The germline V gene has CDR1 SGDLS and CDR2 YYNGEE. CDR3 length: 15 residues. V was pared by 1 base and J by 4 bases, with 0 bases of the junction left unmatched. The CDR3 reads CASSVLAGGYNEQFF. CDR3 nucleotides: TGTGCCAGCAGCGTACTAGCGGGAGGGTACAATGAGCAGTTCTTC. The variable domain in full, with the rest retrieved from reference TRBV9 and TRBJ2-1, is DSGVTQTPKHLITATGQRVTLRCSPRSGDLSVYWYQQSLDQGLQFLIQYYNGEERAKGNILERFSAQQFPDLHSELNLSSLELGDSALYFCASSVLAGGYNEQFFGPGTRLTVL.

V is TRBV27 and J is TRBJ2-2, with D possibly being TRBD1 (6 bases). Germline CDR1 is MNHEY and CDR2 is SMNVEV (reference sequence). Trimming took 5 bases from V and 1 from J, leaving 17 bases between them. The CDR3 has 17 residues. The CDR3 DNA sequence: TGTGCCAGCAGTCCCCACCCGGGACAAGTGAACACCGGGGAGCTGTTTTTT. Amino acids: CASSPHPGQVNTGELFF.

The J gene is TRBJ2-3, the V gene TRBV9; maybe TRBD2 (5 bases). The V and J ends lost 4 bases and 3 bases respectively, with 15 bases between them. The CDR3 has 15 residues. Per the germline V gene, CDR1 is SGDLS and CDR2 is YYNGEE. The CDR3 is CASSPQDGITDTQYF. CDR3 nucleotide sequence: TGTGCCAGCAGCCCCCAAGACGGGATAACAGATACGCAGTATTTT.

The chain employs TRBV7-4 and TRBJ2-3; D is possibly TRBD2 (6 bases). The ends were cut back, 3 bases at V and 2 bases at J, with 18 bases in the middle. From germline, CDR1 is SGHVT and CDR2 SQSDAQ. The CDR3 has 17 amino acids. CDR3 nucleotide sequence: TGTGCCAGCAGCTTTATCGCGGGACCTTTAAACACAGATACGCAGTATTTT. Its translation is CASSFIAGPLNTDTQYF.

The chain carries TRBV2 and TRBJ2-5; no clear D gene. CDR1 and CDR2 (germline): SNHLY, FYNNEI. The CDR3 loop spans 15 amino acids. With 5 bases removed from V and 2 bases from J, the gap between germline ends came to 15 bases. This CDR3 reads CASSPENRRQETQYF. The CDR3, as DNA: TGTGCCAGCAGTCCCGAGAACAGAAGACAAGAGACCCAGTACTTC.

CDR3 nucleotides: TGTGCCATCAGTGGGGCGAGCGGGGGGGCAGGAGATACGCAGTATTTT. Amino acids: CAISGASGGAGDTQYF. The chain couples TRBV10-3 to TRBJ2-3; 10 bases agree with TRBD2. Germline-derived CDR1 and CDR2 are ENHRY and SYGVKD. CDR3 length equals 16 residues. V shed 4 bases and J 5 bases; nucleotides not matched to a gene: 9.